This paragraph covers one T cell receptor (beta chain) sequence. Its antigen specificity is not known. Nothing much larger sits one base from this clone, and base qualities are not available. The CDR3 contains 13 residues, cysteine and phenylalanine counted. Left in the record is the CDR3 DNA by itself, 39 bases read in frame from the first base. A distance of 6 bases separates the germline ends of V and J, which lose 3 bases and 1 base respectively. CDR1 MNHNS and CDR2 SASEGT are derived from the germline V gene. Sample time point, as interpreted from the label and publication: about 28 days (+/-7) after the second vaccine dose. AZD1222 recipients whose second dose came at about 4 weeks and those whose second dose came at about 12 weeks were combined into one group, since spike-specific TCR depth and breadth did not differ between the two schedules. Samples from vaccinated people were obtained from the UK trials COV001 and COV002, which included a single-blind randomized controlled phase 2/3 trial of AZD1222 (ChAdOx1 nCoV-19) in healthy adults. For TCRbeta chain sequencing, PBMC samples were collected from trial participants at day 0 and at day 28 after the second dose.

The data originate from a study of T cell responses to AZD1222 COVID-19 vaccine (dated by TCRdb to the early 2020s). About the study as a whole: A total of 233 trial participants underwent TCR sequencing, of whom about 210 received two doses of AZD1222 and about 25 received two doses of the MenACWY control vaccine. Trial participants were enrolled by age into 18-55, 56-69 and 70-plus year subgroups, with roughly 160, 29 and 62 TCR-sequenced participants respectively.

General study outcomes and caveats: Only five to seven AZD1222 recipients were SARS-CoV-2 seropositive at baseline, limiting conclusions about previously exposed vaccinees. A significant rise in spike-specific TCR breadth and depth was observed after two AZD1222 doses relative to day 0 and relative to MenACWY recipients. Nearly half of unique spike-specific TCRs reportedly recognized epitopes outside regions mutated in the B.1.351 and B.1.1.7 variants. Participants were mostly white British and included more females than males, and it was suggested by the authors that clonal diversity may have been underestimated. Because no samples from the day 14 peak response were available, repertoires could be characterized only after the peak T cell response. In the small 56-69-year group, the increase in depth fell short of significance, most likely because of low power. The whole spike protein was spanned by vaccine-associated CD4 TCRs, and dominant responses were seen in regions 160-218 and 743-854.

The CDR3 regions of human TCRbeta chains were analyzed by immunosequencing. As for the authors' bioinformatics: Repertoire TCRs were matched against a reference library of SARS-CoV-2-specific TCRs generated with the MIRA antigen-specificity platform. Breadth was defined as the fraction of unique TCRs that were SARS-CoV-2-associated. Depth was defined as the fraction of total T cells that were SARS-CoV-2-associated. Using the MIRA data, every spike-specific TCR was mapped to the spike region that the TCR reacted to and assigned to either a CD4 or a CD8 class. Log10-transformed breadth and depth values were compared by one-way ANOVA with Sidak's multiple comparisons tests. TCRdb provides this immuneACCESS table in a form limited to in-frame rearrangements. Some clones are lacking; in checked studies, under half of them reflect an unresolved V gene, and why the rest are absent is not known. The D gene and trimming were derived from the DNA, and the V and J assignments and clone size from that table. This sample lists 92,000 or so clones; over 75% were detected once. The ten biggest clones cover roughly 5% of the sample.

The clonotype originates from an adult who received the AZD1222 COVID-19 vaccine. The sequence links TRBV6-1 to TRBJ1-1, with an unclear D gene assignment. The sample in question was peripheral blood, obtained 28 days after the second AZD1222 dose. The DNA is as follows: TGTGCCAGCAGTGATAGCCAGAACACTGAAGCTTTCTTT. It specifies CASSDSQNTEAFF.